The clone carrying this T cell receptor beta chain was seen more than once but under ten times. TCRdb recomputed calls from the RT-PCR reads with MiXCR, one row per CDR3 protein. The sample includes around 700,000 distinct CDR3 sequences, around 14% of them seen just once. The CDR3 has 12 residues. From germline, CDR1 is LGHDT and CDR2 YNNKEL (reference sequence). Trimming took 2 bases from V and 13 from J, leaving 9 bases between them. The clonotype originates from a female donor in good health, serving as a healthy control. The sample consisted of memory CD4+ T cells from blood. V gene TRBV3-1 combines with J gene TRBJ1-6; D is unclear. The CDR3 protein is CASSQQSPPLHF. The CDR3 DNA is TGTGCCAGCAGCCAACAAAGCCCTCCCCTCCACTTT.